This passage covers 27 T cell receptor beta chains from one sample sequenced in a study of blood T cell repertoires in COVID-19. Clones were read by immunoSEQ multiplex PCR, and TCRdb kept only the in-frame ones, dropping some. The table lists about 120,000 clones, 80% of them singletons. What was sequenced was peripheral blood. These receptors originate from a man aged 55 to 70 with active or convalescent COVID-19.

This CDR3 reads CASIRGDPGELFF. The CDR3 DNA sequence: TGTGCCAGCATCAGGGGAGATCCCGGGGAGCTGTTTTTT. The chain has TRBV6-5 and TRBJ2-2, with D perhaps TRBD1 (6 bases). V was trimmed by 7 bases and J by 6 bases, leaving 12 bases between them. The germline CDR1 and CDR2 sequences are MNHEY and SVGAGI. CDR3 length: 13 residues.

This sequence joins TRBV23-1 and TRBJ1-4, with D hard to call. TRBV23-1 belongs to the ORF category, with a function that is uncertain. The CDR3 runs 18 residues. V was clipped by 2 bases and J by 0 bases, with 16 bases between them. CDR3 coding DNA: TGCGCCAGCAGTCAACCCGATGAGTCACTAGCAACTAATGAAAAACTGTTTTTT. This translates into CASSQPDESLATNEKLFF.

This chain joins TRBV9 and TRBJ2-3; D gene unclear. The CDR3 extends over 17 amino acids. The V and J ends lost 3 bases and 0 bases respectively, with 17 bases between them. The germline V gene has CDR1 SGDLS and CDR2 YYNGEE. This CDR3 reads CASSAGLHSLSTDTQYF. DNA of the CDR3: TGTGCCAGCAGCGCTGGGTTGCACAGCTTAAGCACAGATACGCAGTATTTT.

J is TRBJ2-5 and V is TRBV23-1; the match to TRBD2 covers 9 bases. TRBV23-1 is an ORF; its function is uncertain. This CDR3 comprises 16 residues. The ends lost 4 bases at V and 2 bases at J; junction bases unmatched: 8. The DNA of the CDR3 is TGCGCCAGCAGTCCCGCTAGCGGGAAGAAACAAGAGACCCAGTACTTC. Amino acid sequence: CASSPASGKKQETQYF.

V gene TRBV7-9 combines with J gene TRBJ2-7; 9 nucleotides agree with TRBD2. This CDR3 has 14 residues. V lost 1 base and J lost 4; bases outside the gene matches: 2. CDR1 and CDR2 from the germline V gene are SEHNR and FQNEAQ (reference sequence). The DNA for the CDR3 is TGTGCCAGCAGCTTAGGAGCGGGAGGTTACGAGCAGTACTTC. Translated, it gives CASSLGAGGYEQYF.

This clone was picked up many times. J is TRBJ2-7 and V is TRBV7-2; TRBD2 matches 11 bases. Unmatched junction bases numbered 17, after V lost 3 bases and J lost 7 bases. The CDR3 spans 18 residues. Germline-derived CDR1 and CDR2 are SGHTA and FQGNSA. The DNA for the CDR3 is TGTGCCAGCAGCTTCCTGACTAGCGGGATTAGGGTGGGAAGAGAGCAGTACTTC. The encoded protein is CASSFLTSGIRVGREQYF.

The CDR3 coding sequence is TGTGCCAGCAGCTTAGCGCTGAGCAGGGGTTTCTATGGCTACACCTTC. Translation gives CASSLALSRGFYGYTF. J is TRBJ1-2 and V is TRBV7-8; weak D call: TRBD1 (6 bases). Germline values: CDR1 SGHVS, CDR2 FQNEAQ. Trimming removed 0 bases at V and 4 bases at J, with 15 bases between. CDR3 length equals 16 residues.

The J gene is TRBJ2-1, the V gene TRBV7-8; possibly TRBD2 for D (6 bases). CDR1 SGHVS and CDR2 FQNEAQ come from the germline V gene. The V end was cut by 4 bases, the J end by 6 bases, with 13 bases between. The length of the CDR3 is 14 residues. CDR3 residues: CASSYRRGPNEQFF. The CDR3, as DNA: TGTGCCAGCAGCTACCGGCGGGGTCCCAATGAGCAGTTCTTC.

The gene calls are TRBV7-9 and TRBJ2-2; perhaps TRBD2 as D (6 bases). CDR1 is SEHNR and CDR2 is FQNEAQ in the germline V gene (reference sequence). The ends were cut back, 7 bases at V and 4 bases at J, with 19 bases in the middle. The CDR3 covers 16 residues. CDR3 sequence: CASTAGRGSTTGELFF. CDR3 nucleotides: TGTGCCAGCACCGCGGGGCGTGGATCGACCACCGGGGAGCTGTTTTTT.

The chain is built from TRBV19 and TRBJ1-3; TRBD1 might be the D (5 bases). Germline CDR1 and CDR2: LNHDA and SQIVND (reference sequence). Between the trimmed V and J ends, which lost 8 bases and 4 bases, there was a span of 12 bases. The CDR3 has 13 residues. CDR3 sequence reads: CASRWGGGNTIYF. CDR3 in DNA: TGTGCCAGTCGATGGGGCGGCGGAAACACCATATATTTT.

This chain connects TRBV7-9 to TRBJ2-7; 9 bases map to TRBD1. Trimming at V came to 1 base and at J to 6 bases, leaving 10 bases not matched to a gene. The CDR3 contains 16 residues. Germline CDR1 and CDR2: SEHNR and FQNEAQ (reference sequence). The CDR3 spells CASSLGGTGSPSEQYF. CDR3 in DNA: TGTGCCAGCAGCTTAGGGGGGACAGGGTCCCCCTCCGAGCAGTACTTC.

The gene calls are TRBV27 and TRBJ2-7; tentative D call: TRBD1 (6 bases). Germline CDR1 and CDR2: MNHEY and SMNVEV (reference sequence). The CDR3 sequence is 14 residues long. V lost 3 bases to trimming and J lost 2 bases, with 11 bases between them. CDR3 sequence reads: CASSLGATPYEQYF. The CDR3 DNA follows: TGTGCCAGCAGTTTGGGGGCGACACCCTACGAGCAGTACTTC.

In DNA form, the CDR3 reads TGTGCCATCAGTGACCCCGGGTCCCTAGCGGATCAGCCCCAGCATTTT. As protein: CAISDPGSLADQPQHF. The rearrangement uses TRBV10-3 and TRBJ1-5; no definite D call. This CDR3 has 16 residues. Germline V CDR1 and CDR2: ENHRY, SYGVKD. The V and J ends lost 3 bases and 5 bases respectively, with 17 bases between them.

V and J are TRBV4-2 and TRBJ2-2; 8 bases agree with TRBD1. CDR1 is LGHNA and CDR2 is YNFKEQ in the germline V gene. CDR3 length equals 19 residues. The ends lost 3 bases at V and 5 bases at J; junction bases unmatched: 17. The CDR3: CASSHRRGRGQGKTGELFF. CDR3 coding DNA: TGTGCCAGCAGCCACCGAAGGGGACGAGGACAGGGAAAAACCGGGGAGCTGTTTTTT.

The chain joins TRBV28 to TRBJ2-4; D might be TRBD1 (6 bases). CDR1 MDHEN and CDR2 SYDVKM come from the germline V gene. V lost 2 bases and J 7 bases, leaving 9 bases between the germline ends. This CDR3 is built from 13 residues. In nucleotides, the CDR3 is TGTGCCAGCAGTTTAAGGGGGAGCAACATTCAGTACTTC. Translating gives CASSLRGSNIQYF.

The chain couples TRBV28 to TRBJ2-5; TRBD1 matches 9 bases. J was trimmed by 2 bases and V by 5 bases; bases with no gene match: 9. This CDR3 has 16 amino acids. Germline V gives CDR1 MDHEN, CDR2 SYDVKM. Here the CDR3 reads CASSETGGGGQETQYF. The CDR3 region has the DNA TGTGCCAGCAGTGAAACAGGGGGCGGAGGACAAGAGACCCAGTACTTC. Full variable domain (rest looked up from reference TRBV28 and TRBJ2-5): DVKVTQSSRYLVKRTGEKVFLECVQDMDHENMFWYRQDPGLGLRLIYFSYDVKMKEKGDIPEGYSVSREKKERFSLILESASTNQTSMYLCASSETGGGGQETQYFGPGTRLLVL.

The gene calls are TRBV9 and TRBJ2-1; TRBD2 might be the D (5 bases). Germline V gives CDR1 SGDLS, CDR2 YYNGEE. Trimming left V 4 bases short and J 2 bases short, with 10 bases between. This CDR3 has 14 amino acids. For the CDR3, the DNA is TGTGCCAGCAGCCCCCTGCGGGCCTACAATGAGCAGTTCTTC. Translated, it gives CASSPLRAYNEQFF.

This clone has just a few counts. The genes are TRBV6-2 or TRBV6-3 and TRBJ2-7; TRBD1 might be the D (6 bases). CDR1 MNHEY and CDR2 SVGEGT come from the germline V gene. V was cut by 0 bases and J by 13 bases, with 16 bases left in between. This CDR3 region has 13 residues. CDR3 bases: TGTGCCAGCAGTTACTCGATGAAGGGACATCAATACTTC. This encodes CASSYSMKGHQYF.

The chain joins TRBV7-8 to TRBJ2-3; 14 bases align to TRBD2. Germline assignment: CDR1 SGHVS and CDR2 FQNEAQ. The ends lost 4 bases at V and 14 bases at J; junction bases unmatched: 5. CDR3 length: 13 residues. CDR3 in amino acids: CASSSPGTSGRYF. CDR3 nucleotides: TGTGCCAGCAGCTCACCGGGGACTAGCGGGAGGTATTTT.

This chain uses TRBV30 with TRBJ1-2, with TRBD1 matching over 9 bases. The V segment lost 4 bases and the J segment 8 bases; nucleotides outside the gene matches: 5. The germline V gene has CDR1 GTSNPN and CDR2 SVGIG (reference sequence). CDR3 length: 12 residues. CDR3 residues: CAWTRQGEGYTF. The CDR3 bases are TGTGCCTGGACCAGACAGGGGGAGGGCTACACCTTC.

This chain connects TRBV7-3 to TRBJ2-7, with a possible D match to TRBD2 (6 bases). The CDR3 contains 15 residues. Germline CDR1 SGHTA, CDR2 FQGTGA. V was trimmed by 1 base and J by 6 bases, leaving 16 bases between them. The CDR3 nucleotides are TGTGCCAGCAGCTTAATGGGATCCCGCGGGGCCGAGCAGTACTTC. Protein: CASSLMGSRGAEQYF.

The J gene is TRBJ2-1, the V gene TRBV2; no firm D call. The CDR3 totals 13 residues. Germline CDR1 is SNHLY and CDR2 is FYNNEI. The ends were cut back, 2 bases at V and 9 bases at J, with 11 bases in the middle. CDR3 loop: CASSEIGGLEQFF. CDR3 DNA sequence: TGTGCCAGCAGTGAAATAGGTGGGCTTGAGCAGTTCTTC.

V gene TRBV29-1 combines with J gene TRBJ2-7; tentatively, D is TRBD2 (6 bases). Trimming removed 5 bases at V and 2 bases at J, with 10 bases between. In germline, CDR1 is SQVTM, CDR2 ANQGSEA. The CDR3 extends over 12 amino acids. The CDR3 reads CSVLSGPYEQYF. As DNA, the CDR3 is TGCAGCGTTCTTAGCGGTCCCTACGAGCAGTACTTC.

The chain combines TRBV7-9 with TRBJ1-6; no clear D. The CDR3 is 14 residues long. V lost 7 bases and J lost 8, with 15 bases in between. The V gene's germline CDR1 is SEHNR and CDR2 FQNEAQ (reference sequence). The CDR3 nucleotides are TGTGCCAGCAACAAGGGCCCTCCCGATTCACCCCTCCACTTT. Protein: CASNKGPPDSPLHF.

V is TRBV9 and J is TRBJ1-1; D ambiguous. V was clipped by 4 bases and J by 4 bases, with 11 bases between them. This CDR3 is built from 13 residues. Per germline, CDR1 SGDLS and CDR2 YYNGEE. The CDR3 sequence is CASSPPEVTEAFF. In DNA form, the CDR3 reads TGTGCCAGCAGCCCCCCCGAGGTCACTGAAGCTTTCTTT.

This clone was seen only once. The V call is TRBV3-1 (or the pseudogene TRBV3-2), the J call TRBJ2-7; TRBD2 agrees at 8 bases. With V trimmed by 3 bases and J by 1 base, 2 bases remained unmatched. Germline CDR1 reads LGHDT; CDR2 reads YNNKEL (reference sequence). This CDR3 comprises 14 residues. CDR3: CASSHSGMSYEQYF. CDR3 DNA: TGTGCCAGCAGCCATAGCGGGATGTCCTACGAGCAGTACTTC.

The chain joins TRBV5-6 to TRBJ2-7; a possible D gene is TRBD1 (6 bases). Germline V gene data show CDR1 as SGHDT and CDR2 as YYEEEE. The CDR3 covers 14 residues. V was pared by 0 bases and J by 6 bases, with 13 bases between. CDR3 in DNA: TGTGCCAGCAGCTTGGCCGGCAGGGGCTCCGAGCAGTACTTC. The encoded protein is CASSLAGRGSEQYF.